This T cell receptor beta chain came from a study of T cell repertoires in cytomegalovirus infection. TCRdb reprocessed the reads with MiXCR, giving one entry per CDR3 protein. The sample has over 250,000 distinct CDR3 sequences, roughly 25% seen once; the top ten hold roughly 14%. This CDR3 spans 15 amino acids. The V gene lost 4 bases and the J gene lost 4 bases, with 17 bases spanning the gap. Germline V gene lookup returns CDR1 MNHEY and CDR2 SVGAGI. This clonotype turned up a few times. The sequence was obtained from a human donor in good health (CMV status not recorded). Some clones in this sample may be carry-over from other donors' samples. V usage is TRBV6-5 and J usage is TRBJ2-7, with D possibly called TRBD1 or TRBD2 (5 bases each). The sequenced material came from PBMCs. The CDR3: CASSSLRQGPYEQYF. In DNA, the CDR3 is TGTGCCAGCAGTTCTCTCCGGCAGGGACCGTACGAGCAGTACTTC.